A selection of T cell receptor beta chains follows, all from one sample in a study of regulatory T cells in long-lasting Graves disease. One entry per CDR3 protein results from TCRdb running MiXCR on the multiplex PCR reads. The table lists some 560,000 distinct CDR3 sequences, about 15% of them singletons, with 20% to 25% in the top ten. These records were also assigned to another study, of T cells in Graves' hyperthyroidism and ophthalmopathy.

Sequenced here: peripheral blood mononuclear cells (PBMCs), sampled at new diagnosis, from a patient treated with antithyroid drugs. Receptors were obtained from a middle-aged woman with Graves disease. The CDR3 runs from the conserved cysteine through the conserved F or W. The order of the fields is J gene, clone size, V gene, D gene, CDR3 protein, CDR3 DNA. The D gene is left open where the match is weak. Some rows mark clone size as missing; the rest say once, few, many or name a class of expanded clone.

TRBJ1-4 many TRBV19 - CASSPTGINEKLFF TGTGCCAGTAGTCCGACAGGAATTAATGAAAAACTGTTTTTT
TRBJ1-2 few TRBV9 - CARKVRGADYGYTF TGTGCCAGGAAAGTCAGAGGGGCGGACTATGGCTACACCTTC
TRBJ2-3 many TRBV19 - CASSIGTDSTDTQYF TGTGCCAGTAGTATTGGGACGGATAGCACAGATACGCAGTATTTT
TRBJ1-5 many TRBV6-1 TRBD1 CASSRQGSGNQPQHF TGTGCCAGCAGTCGACAGGGTTCGGGCAATCAGCCCCAGCATTTT
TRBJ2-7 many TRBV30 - CAWSAGTEQYF TGTGCCTGGAGTGCTGGGACCGAGCAGTACTTC
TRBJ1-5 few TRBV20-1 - CSARRPGTSNQPQHF TGCAGTGCTAGGAGGCCAGGGACTAGCAATCAGCCCCAGCATTTT
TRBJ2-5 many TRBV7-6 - CASSKVGGAVRETQYF TGTGCCAGCAGCAAAGTGGGGGGGGCCGTAAGAGAGACCCAGTACTTC
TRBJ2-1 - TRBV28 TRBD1 CASSYIPGGNEQFF TGTGCCAGCAGTTATATCCCAGGGGGCAATGAGCAGTTCTTC
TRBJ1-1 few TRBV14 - CASSQAERARNTEAFF TGTGCCAGCAGCCAAGCAGAACGTGCTAGGAACACTGAAGCTTTCTTT
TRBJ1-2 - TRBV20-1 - CSARDPVRGESPPYGYTF TGCAGTGCTAGAGACCCGGTGAGGGGTGAATCTCCCCCCTATGGCTACACCTTC
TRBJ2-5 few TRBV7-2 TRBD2 CGCLAGGEQETQYF TGTGGGTGTCTAGCGGGGGGGGAACAAGAGACCCAGTACTTC
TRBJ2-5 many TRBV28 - CASSGTQGRETQYF TGTGCCAGCAGTGGTACACAGGGACGGGAGACCCAGTACTTC
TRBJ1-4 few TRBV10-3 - CAISVMGGPNEKLFF TGTGCCATCAGTGTCATGGGGGGACCTAATGAAAAACTGTTTTTT
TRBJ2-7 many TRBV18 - CASSPPGTYEQYF TGTGCCAGCAGCCCGCCTGGGACCTACGAGCAGTACTTC
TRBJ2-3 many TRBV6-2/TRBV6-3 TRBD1 CASSSLNEQGTGAGDTQYF TGTGCCAGCAGTTCTCTCAACGAACAGGGGACAGGCGCAGGAGATACGCAGTATTTT
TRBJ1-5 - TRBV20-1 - CSARDPPLLSVNQPQHF TGCAGTGCTAGAGATCCCCCGTTGTTGTCAGTAAATCAGCCCCAGCATTTT
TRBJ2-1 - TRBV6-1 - CASMVRGADEQFF TGTGCCAGCATGGTTCGGGGGGCGGATGAGCAGTTCTTC
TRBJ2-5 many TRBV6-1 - CASSVGWETQYF TGTGCCAGCAGTGTGGGGTGGGAGACCCAGTACTTC
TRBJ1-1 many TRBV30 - CADGGSEAFF TGTGCCGACGGGGGTTCCGAAGCTTTCTTT
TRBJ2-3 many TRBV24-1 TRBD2 CATSRSGGVDTQYF TGTGCCACCAGTAGAAGCGGGGGAGTCGATACGCAGTATTTT
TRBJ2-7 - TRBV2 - CASSHTFEQYF TGTGCCAGCAGCCACACATTCGAGCAGTACTTC
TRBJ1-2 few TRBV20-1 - CSARLDYGYTF TGCAGTGCTAGATTAGACTATGGCTACACCTTC
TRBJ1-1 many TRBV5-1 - CASSLGPGSNTEAFF TGCGCCAGCAGCTTGGGGCCGGGCTCAAACACTGAAGCTTTCTTT
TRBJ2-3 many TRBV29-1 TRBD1 CSVELGDRVGTDTQYF TGCAGCGTTGAATTGGGGGACAGGGTCGGCACAGATACGCAGTATTTT
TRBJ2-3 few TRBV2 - CASSEGVGRSYTDTQYF TGTGCCAGCAGTGAGGGGGTGGGCCGGAGCTACACAGATACGCAGTATTTT
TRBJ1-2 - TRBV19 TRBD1 CASSAAGTGTGYTF TGTGCCAGTAGTGCCGCCGGGACAGGGACCGGCTACACCTTC
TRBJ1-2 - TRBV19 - CASSIVATYGYTF TGTGCCAGTAGTATAGTGGCGACCTATGGCTACACCTTC
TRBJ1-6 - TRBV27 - CASSWETGLSSPLHF TGTGCCAGCAGTTGGGAGACAGGTCTTAGTTCACCCCTCCACTTT
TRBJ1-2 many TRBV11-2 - CASSLDRAGDGYTF TGTGCCAGCAGCTTAGATCGGGCCGGAGATGGCTACACCTTC
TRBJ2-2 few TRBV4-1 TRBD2 CASSPSGGGNTGELFF TGCGCCAGCAGCCCCTCGGGCGGGGGAAACACCGGGGAGCTGTTTTTT
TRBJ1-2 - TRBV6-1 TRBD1 CASSTPDRGLSNYGYTF TGTGCCAGCAGTACCCCCGACAGGGGGCTATCTAACTATGGCTACACCTTC
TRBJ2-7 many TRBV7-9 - CASSLARGWVAEQYF TGTGCCAGCAGCTTAGCGAGGGGGTGGGTTGCCGAGCAGTACTTC
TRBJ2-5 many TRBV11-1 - CASSRGAVETQYF TGTGCCAGCAGCCGCGGGGCAGTGGAGACCCAGTACTTC
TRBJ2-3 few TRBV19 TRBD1 CASSPGTGGYTQYF TGTGCCAGTAGCCCCGGGACAGGGGGCTATACGCAGTATTTT
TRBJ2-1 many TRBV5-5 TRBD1 CASSRGTGGANEQFF TGTGCCAGCAGCCGGGGGACAGGGGGAGCCAATGAGCAGTTCTTC
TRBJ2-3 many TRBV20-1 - CSARAAGLTDTQYF TGCAGTGCTAGAGCGGCGGGGCTCACAGATACGCAGTATTTT
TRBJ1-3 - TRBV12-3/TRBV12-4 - CASSRANSGNTIYF TGTGCCAGCAGTCGAGCAAACTCTGGAAACACCATATATTTT